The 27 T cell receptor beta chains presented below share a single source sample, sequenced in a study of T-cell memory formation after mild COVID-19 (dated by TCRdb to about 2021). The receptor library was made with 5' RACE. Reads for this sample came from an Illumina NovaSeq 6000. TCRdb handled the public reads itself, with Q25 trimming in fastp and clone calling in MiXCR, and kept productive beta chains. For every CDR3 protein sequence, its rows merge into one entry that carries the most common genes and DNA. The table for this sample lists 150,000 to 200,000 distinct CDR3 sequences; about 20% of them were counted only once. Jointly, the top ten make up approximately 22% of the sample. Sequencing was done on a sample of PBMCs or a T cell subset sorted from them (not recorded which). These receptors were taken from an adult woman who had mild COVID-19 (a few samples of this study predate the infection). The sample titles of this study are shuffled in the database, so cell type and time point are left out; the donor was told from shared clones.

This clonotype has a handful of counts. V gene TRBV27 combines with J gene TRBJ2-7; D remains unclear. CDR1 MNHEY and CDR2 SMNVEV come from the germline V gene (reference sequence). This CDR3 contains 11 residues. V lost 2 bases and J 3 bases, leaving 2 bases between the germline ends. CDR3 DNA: TGTGCCAGCAGTTTAATCTACGAGCAGTACTTC. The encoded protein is CASSLIYEQYF.

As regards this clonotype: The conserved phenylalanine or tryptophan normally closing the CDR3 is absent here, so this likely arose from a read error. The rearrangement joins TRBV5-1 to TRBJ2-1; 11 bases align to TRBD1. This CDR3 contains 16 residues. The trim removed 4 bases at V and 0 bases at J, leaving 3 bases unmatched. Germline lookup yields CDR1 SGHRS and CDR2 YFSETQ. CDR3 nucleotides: TGCGCCAGCAGCCCGGGACAGGGGGGCTCCTACAATGAGCAGTTCTTA. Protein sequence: CASSPGQGGSYNEQFL.

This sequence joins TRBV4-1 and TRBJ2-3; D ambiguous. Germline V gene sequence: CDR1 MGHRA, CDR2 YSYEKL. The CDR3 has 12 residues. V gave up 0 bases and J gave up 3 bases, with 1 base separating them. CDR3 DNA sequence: TGCGCCAGCAGCCAAGAAACAGATACGCAGTATTTT. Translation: CASSQETDTQYF.

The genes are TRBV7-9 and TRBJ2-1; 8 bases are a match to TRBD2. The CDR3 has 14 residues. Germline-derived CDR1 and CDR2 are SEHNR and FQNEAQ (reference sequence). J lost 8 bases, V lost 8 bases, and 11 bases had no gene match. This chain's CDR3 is CASWDPGGGHEQFF. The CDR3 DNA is TGTGCCAGCTGGGACCCCGGGGGGGGACATGAGCAGTTCTTC. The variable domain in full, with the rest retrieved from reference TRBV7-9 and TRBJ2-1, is DTGVSQNPRHKITKRGQNVTFRCDPISEHNRLYWYRQTLGQGPEFLTYFQNEAQLEKSRLLSDRFSAERPKGSFSTLEIQRTEQGDSAMYLCASWDPGGGHEQFFGPGTRLTVL.

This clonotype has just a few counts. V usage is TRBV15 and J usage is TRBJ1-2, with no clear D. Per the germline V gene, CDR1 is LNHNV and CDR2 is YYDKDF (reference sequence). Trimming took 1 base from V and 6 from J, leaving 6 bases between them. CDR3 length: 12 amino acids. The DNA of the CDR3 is TGTGCCACCAGCAGAGCTGCGGATGGCTACACCTTC. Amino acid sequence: CATSRAADGYTF.

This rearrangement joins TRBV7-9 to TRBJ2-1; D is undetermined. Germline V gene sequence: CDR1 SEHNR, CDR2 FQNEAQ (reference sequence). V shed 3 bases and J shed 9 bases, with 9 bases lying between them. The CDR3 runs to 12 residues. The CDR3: CASSLGNPEQFF. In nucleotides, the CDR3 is TGTGCCAGCAGCTTGGGGAATCCTGAGCAGTTCTTC.

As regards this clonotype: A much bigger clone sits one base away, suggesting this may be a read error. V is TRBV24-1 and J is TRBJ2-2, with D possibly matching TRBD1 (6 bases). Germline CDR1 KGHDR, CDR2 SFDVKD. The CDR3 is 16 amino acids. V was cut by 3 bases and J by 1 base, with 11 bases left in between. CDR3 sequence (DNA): TGTGCCACCAGTGATCAGGGGACGGGGAACACCGGGGAGCTGTTTTTT. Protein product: CATSDQGTGNTGELFF.

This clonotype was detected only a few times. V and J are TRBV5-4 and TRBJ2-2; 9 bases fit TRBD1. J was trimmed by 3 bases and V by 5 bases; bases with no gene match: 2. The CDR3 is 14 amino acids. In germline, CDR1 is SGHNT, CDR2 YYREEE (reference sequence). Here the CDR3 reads CASRWDRDTGELFF. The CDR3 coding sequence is TGTGCCAGCAGGTGGGACAGGGACACCGGGGAGCTGTTTTTT.

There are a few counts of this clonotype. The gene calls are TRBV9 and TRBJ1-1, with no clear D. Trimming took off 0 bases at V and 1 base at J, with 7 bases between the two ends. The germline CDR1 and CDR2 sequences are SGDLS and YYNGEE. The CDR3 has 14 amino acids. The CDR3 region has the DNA TGTGCCAGCAGCGTAGTTTGGCCGAACACTGAAGCTTTCTTT. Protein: CASSVVWPNTEAFF.

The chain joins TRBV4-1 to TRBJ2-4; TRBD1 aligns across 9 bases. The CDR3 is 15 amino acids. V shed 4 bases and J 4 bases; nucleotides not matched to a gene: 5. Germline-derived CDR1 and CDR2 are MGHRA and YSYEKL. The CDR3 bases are TGCGCCAGCAGCCTGGAGGACAGGGGAAAAAACATTCAGTACTTC. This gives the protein CASSLEDRGKNIQYF.

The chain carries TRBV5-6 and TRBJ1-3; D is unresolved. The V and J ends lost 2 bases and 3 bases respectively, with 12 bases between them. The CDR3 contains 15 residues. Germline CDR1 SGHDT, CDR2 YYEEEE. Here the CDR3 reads CASSFVGASGNTIYF. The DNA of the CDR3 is TGTGCCAGCAGCTTCGTGGGTGCAAGTGGAAACACCATATATTTT.

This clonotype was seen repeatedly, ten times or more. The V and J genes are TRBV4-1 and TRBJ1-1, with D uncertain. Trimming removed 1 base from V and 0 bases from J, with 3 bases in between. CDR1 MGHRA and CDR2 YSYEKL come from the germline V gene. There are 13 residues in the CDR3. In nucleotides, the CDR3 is TGCGCCAGCAGCCAAGCGATGAACACTGAAGCTTTCTTT. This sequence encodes CASSQAMNTEAFF.

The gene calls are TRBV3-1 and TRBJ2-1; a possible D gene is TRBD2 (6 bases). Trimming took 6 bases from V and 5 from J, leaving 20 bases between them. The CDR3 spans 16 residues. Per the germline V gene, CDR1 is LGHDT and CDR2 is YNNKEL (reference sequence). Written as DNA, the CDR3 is TGTGCCAGCAGGAGAACTAGCATCTTGGGGGACAATGAGCAGTTCTTC. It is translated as CASRRTSILGDNEQFF.

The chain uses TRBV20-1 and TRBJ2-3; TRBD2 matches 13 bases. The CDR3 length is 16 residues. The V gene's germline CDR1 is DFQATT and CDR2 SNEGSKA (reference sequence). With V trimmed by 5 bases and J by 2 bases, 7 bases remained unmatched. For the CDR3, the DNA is TGCAGTGCTTCCAGGACTAGCGGGGGCTACACAGATACGCAGTATTTT. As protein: CSASRTSGGYTDTQYF.

The CDR3 loop reads CATSKGINSPLHF. As DNA, the CDR3 is TGTGCCACCAGCAAGGGGATTAATTCACCCCTCCACTTT. The chain carries TRBV24-1 and TRBJ1-6; tentatively, D is TRBD1 (5 bases). This CDR3 has 13 amino acids. Per the germline V gene, CDR1 is KGHDR and CDR2 is SFDVKD. Trimming left V 7 bases short and J 6 bases short, with 9 bases between.

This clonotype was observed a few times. The CDR3 DNA sequence: TGTGCCAGCAGCGGAAGGACAGGGGCTGAGCAGTACTTC. Protein sequence: CASSGRTGAEQYF. The chain combines TRBV7-9 with TRBJ2-7; 9 nucleotides agree with TRBD1. The CDR3 is 13 amino acids. In germline, CDR1 is SEHNR, CDR2 FQNEAQ (reference sequence). With 5 bases clipped from V and 7 bases from J, the junction kept 6 bases outside the gene matches.

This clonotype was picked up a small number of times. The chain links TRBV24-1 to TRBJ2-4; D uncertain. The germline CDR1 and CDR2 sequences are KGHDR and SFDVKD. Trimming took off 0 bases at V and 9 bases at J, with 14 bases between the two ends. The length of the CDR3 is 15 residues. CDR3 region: CATSDLYAASVIQYF. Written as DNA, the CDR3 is TGTGCCACCAGTGATTTGTATGCGGCGAGTGTCATTCAGTACTTC.

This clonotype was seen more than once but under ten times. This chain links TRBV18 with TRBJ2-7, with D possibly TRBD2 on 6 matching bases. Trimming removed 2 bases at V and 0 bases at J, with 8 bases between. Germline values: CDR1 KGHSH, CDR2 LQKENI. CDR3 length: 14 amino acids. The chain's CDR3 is CASSPLRDSYEQYF. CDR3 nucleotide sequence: TGTGCCAGCTCACCATTGCGGGACTCCTACGAGCAGTACTTC.

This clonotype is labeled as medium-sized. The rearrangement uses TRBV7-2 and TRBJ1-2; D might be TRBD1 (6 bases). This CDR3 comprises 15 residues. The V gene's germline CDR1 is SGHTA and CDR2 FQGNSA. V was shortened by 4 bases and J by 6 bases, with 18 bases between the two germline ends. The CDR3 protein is CASSSKQGFGDGYTF. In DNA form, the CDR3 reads TGTGCCAGCAGCTCTAAACAGGGTTTTGGGGATGGCTACACCTTC. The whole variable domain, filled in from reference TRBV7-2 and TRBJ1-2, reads GAGVSQSPSNKVTEKGKDVELRCDPISGHTALYWYRQSLGQGLEFLIYFQGNSAPDKSGLPSDRFSAERTGGSVSTLTIQRTQQEDSAVYLCASSSKQGFGDGYTFGSGTRLTVV.

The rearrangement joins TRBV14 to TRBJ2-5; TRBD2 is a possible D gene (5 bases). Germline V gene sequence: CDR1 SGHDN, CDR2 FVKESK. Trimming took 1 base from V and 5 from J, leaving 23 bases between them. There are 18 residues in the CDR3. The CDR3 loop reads CASSQAGGLPRYMETQYF. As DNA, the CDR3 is TGTGCCAGCAGCCAAGCAGGTGGACTCCCAAGGTATATGGAGACCCAGTACTTC.

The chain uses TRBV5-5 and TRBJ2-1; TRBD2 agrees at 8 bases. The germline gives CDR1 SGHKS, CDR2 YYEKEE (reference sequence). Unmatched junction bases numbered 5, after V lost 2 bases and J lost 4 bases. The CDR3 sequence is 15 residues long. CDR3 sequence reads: CASSFSGDPYNEQFF. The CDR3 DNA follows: TGTGCCAGCAGCTTTAGCGGGGACCCTTACAATGAGCAGTTCTTC. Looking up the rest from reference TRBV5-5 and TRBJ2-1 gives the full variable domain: DAGVTQSPTHLIKTRGQQVTLRCSPISGHKSVSWYQQVLGQGPQFIFQYYEKEERGRGNFPDRFSARQFPNYSSELNVNALLLGDSALYLCASSFSGDPYNEQFFGPGTRLTVL.

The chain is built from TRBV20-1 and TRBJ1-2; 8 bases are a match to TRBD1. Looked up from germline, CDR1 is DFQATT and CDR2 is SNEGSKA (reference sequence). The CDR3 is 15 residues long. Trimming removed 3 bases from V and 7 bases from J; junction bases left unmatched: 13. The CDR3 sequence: CSASNPVQGGGGYTF. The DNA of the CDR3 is TGCAGTGCTAGTAATCCCGTACAGGGGGGAGGTGGCTACACCTTC.

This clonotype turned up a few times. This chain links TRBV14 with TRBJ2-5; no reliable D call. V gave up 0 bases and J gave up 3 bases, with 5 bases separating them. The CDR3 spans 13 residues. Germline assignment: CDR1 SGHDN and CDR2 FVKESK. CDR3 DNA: TGTGCCAGCAGCCAAGATCCAGAAGAGACCCAGTACTTC. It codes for CASSQDPEETQYF.

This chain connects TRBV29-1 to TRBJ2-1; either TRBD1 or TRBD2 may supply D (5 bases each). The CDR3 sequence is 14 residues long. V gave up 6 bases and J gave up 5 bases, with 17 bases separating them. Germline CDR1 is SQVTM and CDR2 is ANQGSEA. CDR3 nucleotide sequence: TGCAGCGTCCTCTTCCGGGGCTTCAACAATGAGCAGTTCTTC. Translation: CSVLFRGFNNEQFF.

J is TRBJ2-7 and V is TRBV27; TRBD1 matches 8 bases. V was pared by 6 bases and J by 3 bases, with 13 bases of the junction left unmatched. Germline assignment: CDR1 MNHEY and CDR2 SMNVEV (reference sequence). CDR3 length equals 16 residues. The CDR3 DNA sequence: TGTGCCAGCAGCCCCGTAGGCGGACAGGGAGGCTACGAGCAGTACTTC. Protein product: CASSPVGGQGGYEQYF.

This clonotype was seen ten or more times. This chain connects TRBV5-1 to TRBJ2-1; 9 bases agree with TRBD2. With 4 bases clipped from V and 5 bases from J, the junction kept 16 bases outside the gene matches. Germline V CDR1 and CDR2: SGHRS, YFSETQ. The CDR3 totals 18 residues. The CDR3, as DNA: TGCGCCAGCAGCCCTGGTAATACTCTAGCGGGGCCTGACAATGAGCAGTTCTTC. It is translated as CASSPGNTLAGPDNEQFF.

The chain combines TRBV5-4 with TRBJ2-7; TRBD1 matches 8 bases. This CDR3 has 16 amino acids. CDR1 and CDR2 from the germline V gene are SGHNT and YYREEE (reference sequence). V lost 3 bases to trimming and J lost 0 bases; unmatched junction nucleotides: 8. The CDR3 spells CASSYAVGQVSYEQYF. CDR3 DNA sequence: TGTGCCAGCAGCTATGCGGTGGGACAGGTCTCCTACGAGCAGTACTTC.